The sequence of this TCR beta chain was determined in a study of blood T cell repertoires in COVID-19. Profiling relied on immunoSEQ multiplex PCR, and the TCRdb table lists in-frame clones only, not all of them. The repertoire holds 250,000 or so clones, with 86% as singletons. Germline V gene lookup returns CDR1 SGHTA and CDR2 FQGNSA. This CDR3 region has 13 residues. Trimming pared 1 base from V and 6 bases from J, leaving 7 bases between. The rearrangement joins TRBV7-2 to TRBJ1-5; D is possibly TRBD1 (5 bases). This sequence originates from a woman younger than 30 who had recovered from COVID-19. Specimen: PBMCs or T cells enriched from blood (not recorded which). The CDR3 coding sequence is TGTGCCAGCAGCTTAGTTAGGGGTCAGCCCCAGCATTTT. This codes for CASSLVRGQPQHF.